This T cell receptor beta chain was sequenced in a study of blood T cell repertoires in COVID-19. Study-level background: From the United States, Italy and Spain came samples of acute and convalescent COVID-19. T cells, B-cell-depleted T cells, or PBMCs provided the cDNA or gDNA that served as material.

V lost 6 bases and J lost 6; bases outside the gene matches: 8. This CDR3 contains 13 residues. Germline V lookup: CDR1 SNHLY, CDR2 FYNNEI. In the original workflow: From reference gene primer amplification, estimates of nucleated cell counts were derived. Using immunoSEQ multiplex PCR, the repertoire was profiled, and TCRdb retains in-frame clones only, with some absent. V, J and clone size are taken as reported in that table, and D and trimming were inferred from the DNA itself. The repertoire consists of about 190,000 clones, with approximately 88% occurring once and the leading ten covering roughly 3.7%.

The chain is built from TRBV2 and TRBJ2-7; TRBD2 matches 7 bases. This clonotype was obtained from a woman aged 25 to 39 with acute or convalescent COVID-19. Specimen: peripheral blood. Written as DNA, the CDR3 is TGTGCCAGCAGCCGGGACTACAACATCGAGCAGTACTTC. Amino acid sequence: CASSRDYNIEQYF.